Each of the 32 T cell receptor beta chains below was sequenced from the same sample in a study of T cell repertoires in cytomegalovirus infection. These receptors' antigens are unknown. Via MiXCR, TCRdb re-called the reads, giving one row per CDR3 protein. The table shows approximately 910,000 distinct CDR3 sequences, with 30% to 40% occurring only once. The sample consisted of cultured CD8+ T cells from PBMCs, taken from culture after CMV antigen stimulation. The receptor set was obtained from a human donor in good health (CMV status not recorded). Some clones in this sample may be carry-over from other donors' samples.

The chain recombines TRBV28 with TRBJ2-1, with unresolved D. This CDR3 is 12 amino acids long. The germline V and J ends were trimmed by 5 bases and 7 bases, with 9 bases remaining between them. In germline, CDR1 is MDHEN, CDR2 SYDVKM. The CDR3: CASSPRVNEQFF. Written as DNA, the CDR3 is TGTGCCAGCAGTCCACGGGTGAATGAGCAGTTCTTC.

The chain couples TRBV6-1 to TRBJ2-7; D gene ambiguous. Trimming removed 2 bases from V and 2 bases from J, with 4 bases in between. The CDR3 is 12 residues long. The germline gives CDR1 MNHNS, CDR2 SASEGT. CDR3 DNA: TGTGCCAGCAGTGAAACCCCCTACGAGCAGTACGTC. It specifies CASSETPYEQYV.

This sequence joins TRBV7-2 and TRBJ2-3, with 11 bases aligning to TRBD1. Germline lookup yields CDR1 SGHTA and CDR2 FQGNSA. J gave up 6 bases and V 5 bases, and 10 bases lay outside the gene matches. The CDR3 runs to 16 residues. CDR3 sequence (DNA): TGTGCCAGCAGCCAAGATCCGGGACAGGGGGTTGATACGCAGTATTTT. Translated, it gives CASSQDPGQGVDTQYF.

This sequence joins TRBV5-4 and TRBJ1-5; a weak D match, TRBD1 (6 bases). Trimming shortened V by 4 bases and J by 3 bases, and 17 bases separated the two germline ends. Germline values: CDR1 SGHNT, CDR2 YYREEE (reference sequence). The CDR3 covers 16 residues. Here the CDR3 DNA reads TGTGCCAGCAGCCCCCGCACAGGGAAAGACAATCAGCCCCAGCATTTT. It specifies CASSPRTGKDNQPQHF.

V gene TRBV28 combines with J gene TRBJ1-4; unclear D gene. Trimming left V 2 bases short and J 8 bases short, with 9 bases between. The CDR3 runs 13 residues. Germline assignment: CDR1 MDHEN and CDR2 SYDVKM. CDR3 residues: CASSLGESEKLFF. The DNA of the CDR3 is TGTGCCAGCAGTTTAGGAGAGAGCGAAAAACTGTTTTTT.

This clonotype was picked up many times. The genes are TRBV4-2 and TRBJ2-3; no clear D gene. V gave up 1 base and J gave up 3 bases, with 5 bases separating them. From germline, CDR1 is LGHNA and CDR2 YNFKEQ. This CDR3 is 13 amino acids long. CDR3 in amino acids: CASSQVRTDTQYF. The CDR3 DNA follows: TGTGCCAGCAGCCAAGTCCGGACAGATACGCAGTATTTT.

This clonotype was observed many times. The chain recombines TRBV5-4 with TRBJ1-2; a possible D gene is TRBD1 (5 bases). V lost 0 bases and J 3 bases, leaving 12 bases between the germline ends. From germline, CDR1 is SGHNT and CDR2 YYREEE (reference sequence). The CDR3 consists of 15 residues. The CDR3 DNA follows: TGTGCCAGCAGCTTGGCCGGCAGGGATGACTATGGCTACACCTTC. Translating gives CASSLAGRDDYGYTF.

This clonotype has a handful of counts. This rearrangement joins TRBV27 to TRBJ1-1; no reliable D call. This CDR3 is 14 amino acids long. Germline V gives CDR1 MNHEY, CDR2 SMNVEV (reference sequence). V was pared by 7 bases and J by 0 bases, with 12 bases between. The CDR3 DNA sequence: TGTGCCAGCACCTCGGGGTTAATGAACACTGAAGCTTTCTTT. This encodes CASTSGLMNTEAFF.

This clonotype appeared many times. The CDR3 here is CASSLGGAVNTEAFF. The CDR3 DNA follows: TGTGCCAGCAGCTTAGGTGGTGCAGTGAACACTGAAGCTTTCTTT. The J gene is TRBJ1-1, the V gene TRBV7-9; the D is unclear. V lost 1 base and J lost 0, with 9 bases in between. The CDR3 covers 15 residues. Germline CDR1 SEHNR, CDR2 FQNEAQ (reference sequence).

V and J are TRBV6-2 or TRBV6-3 and TRBJ1-5, with D possibly matching TRBD1 (5 bases). There are 14 residues in the CDR3. Trimming cost V 8 bases and J 6 bases, with 17 bases left between them. CDR1 and CDR2 (germline): MNHEY, SVGEGT. The CDR3 region is CASDSPGGTQPQHF. The CDR3 coding sequence is TGTGCCAGCGACTCCCCGGGGGGGACTCAGCCCCAGCATTTT.

This clonotype was seen only a few times. CDR3 DNA sequence: TGTGCCAGCAGTTCGGTGAGGACAGGGAAGTTCTTC. This translates into CASSSVRTGKFF. The rearrangement joins TRBV27 to TRBJ2-1, with 8 bases that match TRBD1. The germline CDR1 and CDR2 sequences are MNHEY and SMNVEV (reference sequence). The V gene end was trimmed by 4 bases and the J gene end by 14 bases; junction bases not matched to a gene: 7. The CDR3 sequence is 12 residues long.

This clonotype was counted between two and nine times. V and J are TRBV27 and TRBJ1-5, with 7 bases fitting TRBD1. Trimming at V came to 5 bases and at J to 5 bases, leaving 9 bases not matched to a gene. The germline V gene has CDR1 MNHEY and CDR2 SMNVEV (reference sequence). There are 15 residues in the CDR3. The DNA of the CDR3 is TGTGCCAGCAGTGCTAACGGACAGGCATATCAGCCCCAGCATTTT. Its protein is CASSANGQAYQPQHF.

This clonotype turned up a few times. CDR3: CASRQGLFEKLFF. As DNA, the CDR3 is TGTGCCAGCCGACAGGGTCTTTTCGAAAAACTGTTTTTT. The genes are TRBV27 and TRBJ1-4; 7 bases are a match to TRBD1. V dropped 8 bases and J dropped 8; count of bases not matched to a gene: 8. Germline lookup yields CDR1 MNHEY and CDR2 SMNVEV (reference sequence). This CDR3 has 13 residues. The full variable domain, its missing parts supplied by reference TRBV27 and TRBJ1-4, is EAQVTQNPRYLITVTGKKLTVTCSQNMNHEYMSWYRQDPGLGLRQIYYSMNVEVTDKGDVPEGYKVSRKEKRNFPLILESPSPNQTSLYFCASRQGLFEKLFFGSGTQLSVL.

The chain links TRBV6-5 to TRBJ2-7, with 10 positions matching TRBD1. This CDR3 region has 13 residues. The germline gives CDR1 MNHEY, CDR2 SVGAGI. Losses at the gene ends were 6 bases for V and 7 bases for J; bases not matched to a gene: 6. The CDR3 DNA reads TGTGCCAGCAGAGACAGGGGGCGCATGGAGCAGTACGTC. Translating gives CASRDRGRMEQYV.

CDR3: CASSETAYTNYGYTF. The CDR3 DNA sequence: TGTGCCAGCAGTGAAACAGCTTATACTAACTATGGCTACACCTTC. The chain employs TRBV2 and TRBJ1-2, with D uncertain. The CDR3 loop spans 15 amino acids. CDR1 is SNHLY and CDR2 is FYNNEI in the germline V gene. V lost 2 bases and J lost 0, with 10 bases in between. Based on the CDR3 plus reference TRBV2 and TRBJ1-2, the full variable domain is EPEVTQTPSHQVTQMGQEVILRCVPISNHLYFYWYRQILGQKVEFLVSFYNNEISEKSEIFDDQFSVERPDGSNFTLKIRSTKLEDSAMYFCASSETAYTNYGYTFGSGTRLTVV.

The chain carries TRBV7-9 and TRBJ2-2, with D possibly matching TRBD2 (5 bases). The CDR3 spans 16 residues. V was pared by 5 bases and J by 0 bases, with 13 bases between. Germline CDR1 SEHNR, CDR2 FQNEAQ (reference sequence). CDR3 in amino acids: CASSPAGLTNTGELFF. CDR3 in DNA: TGTGCCAGCAGCCCCGCTGGACTGACGAACACCGGGGAGCTGTTTTTT.

Concerning this clonotype: A junction end diverges from the germline sequence, so it may reflect a read error. The V and J genes are TRBV7-6 and TRBJ2-1, with TRBD2 matching 9 bases. The CDR3 extends over 15 amino acids. CDR1 and CDR2 (germline): SGHVS, FNYEAQ. DNA for the CDR3: TGTGTCAGCAGCACTAGGCGGGGGGGTAGCAATGAGCAGTTCTTC. This sequence encodes CVSSTRRGGSNEQFF.

This clonotype was counted only a few times. The CDR3 nucleotides read TGTGCCAGCAGTTTGGCCCTACGACAGCGGGGGAACACTGAAGCTTTCTTT. Translated, it gives CASSLALRQRGNTEAFF. The chain links TRBV6-6 to TRBJ1-1, with D perhaps matching TRBD1 (5 bases). The CDR3 loop spans 17 amino acids. Trimming removed 4 bases at V and 1 base at J, with 19 bases between. In germline, CDR1 is MNHNY, CDR2 SVGAGI (reference sequence).

This clonotype appeared many times. The chain's CDR3 is CASSFVKDREGETQYF. The CDR3 coding sequence is TGTGCCAGCAGTTTCGTCAAGGACAGGGAAGGGGAGACCCAGTACTTC. This chain links TRBV7-8 with TRBJ2-5; the match to TRBD1 covers 8 bases. V lost 6 bases to trimming and J lost 5 bases; unmatched junction nucleotides: 14. This CDR3 has 16 residues. Germline V lookup: CDR1 SGHVS, CDR2 FQNEAQ. The variable domain in full, completed from reference TRBV7-8 and TRBJ2-5, reads GAGVSQSPRYKVAKRGQDVALRCDPISGHVSLFWYQQALGQGPEFLTYFQNEAQLDKSGLPSDRFFAERPEGSVSTLKIQRTQQEDSAVYLCASSFVKDREGETQYFGPGTRLLVL.

J is TRBJ1-2 and V is TRBV27; D call uncertain. The germline V and J ends were trimmed by 3 bases and 6 bases, with 14 bases remaining between them. Germline lookup yields CDR1 MNHEY and CDR2 SMNVEV (reference sequence). This CDR3 has 14 residues. The CDR3 spells CASSFGIPSNGYTF. In DNA form, the CDR3 reads TGTGCCAGCAGTTTTGGTATCCCCTCTAATGGCTACACCTTC.

The chain is built from TRBV12-3 or TRBV12-4 and TRBJ2-5; D is ambiguous. CDR3 length: 16 amino acids. Trimming left V 6 bases short and J 2 bases short, with 19 bases between. This chain's CDR3 is CASSLAFETSQETQYF. The DNA for the CDR3 is TGTGCCAGCAGCCTTGCCTTTGAGACTTCTCAAGAGACCCAGTACTTC.

This clonotype was seen more than once but under ten times. This chain joins TRBV6-1 and TRBJ2-7; 8 bases are shared with TRBD2. This CDR3 has 16 residues. V shed 1 base and J 2 bases; nucleotides not matched to a gene: 7. Germline V gene lookup returns CDR1 MNHNS and CDR2 SASEGT. This CDR3 reads CASSEDTGGAPYEQYF. As DNA, the CDR3 is TGTGCCAGCAGTGAAGATACGGGGGGGGCACCCTACGAGCAGTACTTC.

The chain uses TRBV7-6 and TRBJ2-6; D not resolved. This CDR3 has 16 amino acids. V was trimmed by 1 base and J by 0 bases, leaving 7 bases between them. CDR1 and CDR2 from the germline V gene are SGHVS and FNYEAQ. The CDR3 DNA reads as TGTGCCAGCAGCTTAGGTCCCCCCTCTGGGGCCAACGTCCTGACTTTC. This encodes CASSLGPPSGANVLTF.

The V gene is TRBV6-5, the J gene TRBJ1-1, with a possible D match to TRBD1 (5 bases). This CDR3 region has 13 residues. Trimming took 1 base from V and 7 from J, leaving 10 bases between them. Germline CDR1 and CDR2: MNHEY and SVGAGI. The CDR3 spells CASSYFPGLEAFF. The CDR3 nucleotides read TGTGCCAGCAGTTACTTTCCGGGACTTGAAGCTTTCTTT.

There are a few counts of this clonotype. At one end the junction does not follow the germline gene, possibly because of a read error. The chain is built from TRBV12-3 or TRBV12-4 and TRBJ2-1, with 10 bases matching TRBD2. The CDR3 runs 12 residues. CDR3 sequence (DNA): TGTGCCAGCAGTTTAGGGCTAGCGGGGGACCATTTC. Amino acids: CASSLGLAGDHF.

This chain joins TRBV12-3 or TRBV12-4 and TRBJ2-5, with D maybe TRBD2 (7 bases). V was cut by 0 bases and J by 5 bases, with 19 bases left in between. The CDR3 runs 17 residues. CDR3 in amino acids: CASSLAGRGSSWETQYF. CDR3 DNA sequence: TGTGCCAGCAGTTTAGCGGGGAGGGGGTCTTCCTGGGAGACCCAGTACTTC.

This clonotype was found a few times. A much bigger clone sits one base away, suggesting this may be a read error. The chain carries TRBV6-2 or TRBV6-3 and TRBJ2-6, with D uncertain. Trimming shortened V by 7 bases and J by 0 bases, and 1 base separated the two germline ends. Germline loops: CDR1 MNHEY, CDR2 SVGEGT. This CDR3 is 12 amino acids long. CDR3 nucleotide sequence: TGTGCCAGCATCTCTGGGGCCAACGTCCTGACTTTC. Translating it yields CASISGANVLTF.

This clonotype has at least ten counts. The chain links TRBV7-6 to TRBJ2-7, with D maybe TRBD1 (5 bases). V was trimmed by 1 base and J by 4 bases, leaving 14 bases between them. Germline CDR1 and CDR2: SGHVS and FNYEAQ. The CDR3 runs 15 residues. The CDR3 bases are TGTGCCAGCAGCTTAGGGCAGGGTGCAGGATACGAGCAGTACGTC. Its protein is CASSLGQGAGYEQYV.

The V and J genes are TRBV28 and TRBJ2-7; D could derive from TRBD1 or TRBD2 (5 bases each). Germline values: CDR1 MDHEN, CDR2 SYDVKM. Trimming pared 5 bases from V and 5 bases from J, leaving 13 bases between. This CDR3 region has 13 residues. CDR3 sequence (DNA): TGTGCCAGCAGTGCCGGGACGCACAACGAGCAGTACGTC. Its protein is CASSAGTHNEQYV.

This chain joins TRBV7-9 and TRBJ1-1; TRBD1 might be the D (5 bases). Deletions cut 5 bases from V and 7 bases from J, with 20 bases between. This CDR3 spans 15 amino acids. Germline-derived CDR1 and CDR2 are SEHNR and FQNEAQ (reference sequence). The CDR3 region has the DNA TGTGCCAGCAGCCCCCGGGCAGGGAAGGTCGATGAAGCTTTCTTT. Its translation is CASSPRAGKVDEAFF.

The chain combines TRBV27 with TRBJ2-7; maybe TRBD1 (6 bases). The CDR3 sequence is 15 residues long. The V end was cut by 4 bases, the J end by 4 bases, with 17 bases between. Germline V gene lookup returns CDR1 MNHEY and CDR2 SMNVEV (reference sequence). The CDR3 DNA is TGTGCCAGCAGTTCCCCCCGGACAGCCCATTACGAGCAGTACTTC. Protein sequence: CASSSPRTAHYEQYF.

The chain joins TRBV6-6 to TRBJ2-5, with a possible D match to TRBD2 (6 bases). Deletions cut 2 bases from V and 5 bases from J, with 15 bases between. Per the germline V gene, CDR1 is MNHNY and CDR2 is SVGAGI (reference sequence). This CDR3 has 15 amino acids. The CDR3 loop is CASSYNRGAGETQYF. In DNA form, the CDR3 reads TGTGCCAGCAGTTACAATCGGGGCGCGGGGGAGACCCAGTACTTC.